Below, 15 T cell receptor beta chains from the same sample are listed, as sequenced in a study of OX40 agonist ivuxolimab in advanced cancers. Method: immunoSEQ multiplex PCR; TCRdb's copy keeps in-frame clones and lacks some. The sample gives about 16,000 clones, almost 85% of which show up once; 72% is in the top ten. The sample here was CD4+ or CD8+ T cells sorted from blood, taken in a trial of the OX40 agonist ivuxolimab. The receptor set was obtained from an adult with an advanced solid tumor such as melanoma, head and neck, liver or kidney cancer.

The chain combines TRBV27 with TRBJ2-5, with D perhaps matching TRBD1 or TRBD2 (5 bases each). Germline CDR1 reads MNHEY; CDR2 reads SMNVEV (reference sequence). Between the trimmed V and J ends, which lost 3 bases and 3 bases, there was a span of 8 bases. The CDR3 contains 13 residues. CDR3 sequence reads: CASSLLGEETQYF. The CDR3 DNA reads as TGTGCCAGCAGTTTGTTGGGGGAAGAGACCCAGTACTTC.

This chain uses TRBV29-1 with TRBJ1-2, with no clear D. CDR1 SQVTM and CDR2 ANQGSEA come from the germline V gene. Trimming took off 7 bases at V and 0 bases at J, with 9 bases between the two ends. There are 12 residues in the CDR3. The CDR3 nucleotides are TGCAGCGCGATCGGGCCTAACTATGGCTACACCTTC. It translates to CSAIGPNYGYTF.

The genes are TRBV4-1 and TRBJ2-7; TRBD1 is a possible D gene (6 bases). Trimming took 1 base from V and 3 from J, leaving 10 bases between them. Germline V lookup: CDR1 MGHRA, CDR2 YSYEKL. This CDR3 spans 14 amino acids. CDR3 coding DNA: TGCGCCAGCAGCCAAGTAACGGGACACTACGAGCAGTACTTC. Translated: CASSQVTGHYEQYF.

The genes are TRBV15 and TRBJ1-1, with TRBD1 as a possible D gene (6 bases). This CDR3 spans 18 amino acids. V lost 3 bases, J lost 1 base, and 21 bases lay in between. Germline V gene data show CDR1 as LNHNV and CDR2 as YYDKDF (reference sequence). CDR3 DNA sequence: TGTGCCACCAGCAGGGGCCCCGGGACAATTCTGGGGAACACTGAAGCTTTCTTT. Protein product: CATSRGPGTILGNTEAFF.

Only a few counts were recorded for this clone. CDR3 sequence reads: CASSPGTGVSPLHF. CDR3 nucleotide sequence: TGTGCCAGCAGCCCTGGGACAGGGGTATCACCCCTCCACTTT. This chain joins TRBV9 and TRBJ1-6; 10 nucleotides agree with TRBD1. The CDR3 sequence is 14 residues long. V lost 4 bases and J lost 10; bases outside the gene matches: 5. The germline V gene encodes CDR1 SGDLS and CDR2 YYNGEE.

The sample holds a few counts of this clone. The sample has other DNA sequences that encode this CDR3 too. The rearrangement uses TRBV27 and TRBJ2-7; the match to TRBD2 covers 9 bases. J gave up 2 bases and V 6 bases, and 2 bases lay outside the gene matches. The CDR3 length is 13 residues. CDR1 and CDR2 (germline): MNHEY, SMNVEV (reference sequence). CDR3 region: CASRGLAAYEQYF. CDR3 DNA sequence: TGTGCCAGCAGGGGACTAGCTGCCTACGAGCAGTACTTC.

This chain links TRBV4-1 with TRBJ2-7, with TRBD2 matching 9 bases. Germline CDR1 is MGHRA and CDR2 is YSYEKL. The CDR3 runs 15 residues. The V segment lost 2 bases and the J segment 0 bases; nucleotides outside the gene matches: 2. CDR3 sequence reads: CASSQSSGTSYEQYF. The CDR3 coding sequence is TGCGCCAGCAGCCAATCTAGCGGGACCTCCTACGAGCAGTACTTC.

A few counts support this clone. The chain has TRBV4-1 and TRBJ1-5; 7 bases map to TRBD1. The germline V gene encodes CDR1 MGHRA and CDR2 YSYEKL. CDR3 length: 16 amino acids. Trimming at V came to 2 bases and at J to 7 bases, leaving 11 bases not matched to a gene. This CDR3 reads CASSQPLQGLNQPQHF. The CDR3 DNA reads TGCGCCAGCAGCCAACCGCTACAGGGGTTGAACCAGCCCCAGCATTTT.

This sequence joins TRBV11-2 and TRBJ2-7, with a tentative D call TRBD2 (7 bases). V was pared by 3 bases and J by 2 bases, with 14 bases between. Germline loops: CDR1 SGHAT, CDR2 FQNNGV. The CDR3 covers 15 residues. The CDR3 region has the DNA TGTGCCAGCAGCTTGTCCGGGGGGCAGACCTACGAGCAGTACTTC. It translates to CASSLSGGQTYEQYF.

The V and J genes are TRBV15 and TRBJ2-3, with D possibly being TRBD1 (7 bases). The germline V and J ends were trimmed by 0 bases and 7 bases, with 14 bases remaining between them. From germline, CDR1 is LNHNV and CDR2 YYDKDF (reference sequence). The CDR3 loop spans 15 amino acids. Here the CDR3 reads CATSREAGGGNTQYF. The CDR3 DNA is TGTGCCACCAGCAGAGAGGCAGGGGGAGGTAATACGCAGTATTTT. The whole variable domain, remainder taken from reference TRBV15 and TRBJ2-3, is DAMVIQNPRYQVTQFGKPVTLSCSQTLNHNVMYWYQQKSSQAPKLLFHYYDKDFNNEADTPDNFQSRRPNTSFCFLDIRSPGLGDTAMYLCATSREAGGGNTQYFGPGTRLTVL.

This clone was observed once. The rearrangement uses TRBV20-1 and TRBJ1-1; no definite D call. CDR1 is DFQATT, CDR2 SNEGSKA, per germline (reference sequence). The length of the CDR3 is 11 residues. The V end lost 7 bases, the J end lost 0 bases, and 6 bases lay between the germline ends. In DNA, the CDR3 is TGCAGTGGTGTAGTGAACACTGAAGCTTTCTTT. This gives the protein CSGVVNTEAFF.

The chain has TRBV7-9 and TRBJ2-7; maybe TRBD1 (5 bases). This CDR3 has 11 amino acids. Between the trimmed V and J ends, which lost 4 bases and 6 bases, there was a span of 7 bases. Germline assignment: CDR1 SEHNR and CDR2 FQNEAQ (reference sequence). The CDR3 loop reads CASSSQGEQYF. The CDR3 nucleotides are TGTGCCAGCAGCTCCCAGGGCGAGCAGTACTTC.

V is TRBV11-2 and J is TRBJ1-2; D not certain. Per germline, CDR1 SGHAT and CDR2 FQNNGV. V was cut by 5 bases and J by 4 bases, with 20 bases left in between. The CDR3 contains 16 residues. The CDR3, as DNA: TGTGCCAGCAGCGTCCGCTCAAGCAGAAAGACCTATGGCTACACCTTC. Translating gives CASSVRSSRKTYGYTF.

This clone was seen only a few times. The chain has TRBV7-9 and TRBJ1-1; TRBD1 matches 8 bases. This CDR3 has 15 residues. After removal of 5 bases from V and 0 bases from J, the junction contained 5 bases not matched to a gene. Germline V gene sequence: CDR1 SEHNR, CDR2 FQNEAQ (reference sequence). CDR3: CASSPDRAMNTEAFF. The CDR3 bases are TGTGCCAGCAGCCCGGACAGGGCGATGAACACTGAAGCTTTCTTT.

The V gene is TRBV6-5, the J gene TRBJ2-2; 7 bases align to TRBD1. The J segment lost 5 bases and the V segment lost 0 bases, leaving 3 bases of the junction unmatched. The V gene's germline CDR1 is MNHEY and CDR2 SVGAGI. This CDR3 region has 15 residues. The CDR3 sequence: CASSYSEGATGELFF. The CDR3 DNA follows: TGTGCCAGCAGTTACTCAGAGGGGGCGACCGGGGAGCTGTTTTTT.